The rows below give T cell receptor beta chains drawn from one sample of a study of blood T cell repertoires in COVID-19. Some clones are missing from TCRdb's copy, which holds only in-frame ones; the method was immunoSEQ multiplex PCR. The sample includes approximately 210,000 clones, around four fifths of them seen just once. Sequenced: peripheral blood. The receptors here all came from a woman aged 65 to 85 with active or convalescent COVID-19. Both conserved end residues are part of each CDR3. D genes are given only for firm matches. Size is omitted from some rows. Given values are once, few, many or a class for expanded clones.

size: -
V: TRBV18
D: -
J: TRBJ1-4
DNA: TGTGCCAGCTCACTTTTCAGGGGAAGGGCAACTAATGAAAAACTGTTTTTT
CDR3: CASSLFRGRATNEKLFF

size: -
V: TRBV5-1
D: TRBD1
J: TRBJ2-3
DNA: TGCGCCAGCAGCTTGGCCGGGACAGTAAGCACAGATACGCAGTATTTT
CDR3: CASSLAGTVSTDTQYF

size: -
V: TRBV30
D: -
J: TRBJ2-3
DNA: TGTGCCGGGGCCCCAAGCACAGATACGCAGTATTTT
CDR3: CAGAPSTDTQYF

size: -
V: TRBV5-1
D: -
J: TRBJ1-1
DNA: TGCGCCAGCAGCTGGTCGCGTGGGAACACTGAAGCTTTCTTT
CDR3: CASSWSRGNTEAFF

size: -
V: TRBV2
D: TRBD1
J: TRBJ1-2
DNA: TGTGCCAGCAGTAATCGACAGGGGGACGGCTACACCTTC
CDR3: CASSNRQGDGYTF

size: -
V: TRBV6-2/TRBV6-3
D: TRBD1
J: TRBJ1-2
DNA: TGTGCCAGCAGTCGCCCGACAGGGTCTTATGGCTACACCTTC
CDR3: CASSRPTGSYGYTF

size: -
V: TRBV7-2
D: TRBD1
J: TRBJ1-3
DNA: TGTGCCAGCAGCGGACAGGGTTCGGGAAACACCATATATTTT
CDR3: CASSGQGSGNTIYF

size: -
V: TRBV3-1/TRBV3-2
D: -
J: TRBJ1-3
DNA: TGTGCCAGCAGTCCCAGCGGGGCAGGGGACCTTTCGGGCACCATATATTTT
CDR3: CASSPSGAGDLSGTIYF

size: -
V: TRBV23-1
D: TRBD1
J: TRBJ1-5
DNA: TGCGCCAGCAGTCAATCAGACAGGGGGGTTCGGGATCAGCCCCAGCATTTT
CDR3: CASSQSDRGVRDQPQHF

size: -
V: TRBV14
D: -
J: TRBJ1-1
DNA: TGTGCCAGCAGCCAAGATTTCAGGGCCGAAGCTTTCTTT
CDR3: CASSQDFRAEAFF

size: -
V: TRBV11-2
D: -
J: TRBJ2-1
DNA: TGTGCCAGCAGCCCACAACTAGCCTCCTACAATGAGCAGTTCTTC
CDR3: CASSPQLASYNEQFF

size: once
V: TRBV15
D: TRBD2
J: TRBJ2-3
DNA: TGTGCCACCAGCAGAGAACTAGCGGGATCTCGTGTGCAGTATTTT
CDR3: CATSRELAGSRVQYF